The 18 T cell receptor beta chains listed next were all sequenced from one sample in a study of early T cells in non-severe SARS-CoV-2 infection. TCRdb itself ran the 5' RACE reads through MiXCR, one entry per CDR3 protein. The sample lists roughly 51,000 distinct CDR3 sequences, 7.7% occurring once. Specimen: whole blood, collected at baseline. The receptors were sampled from an adult who was a healthcare worker with PCR-confirmed SARS-CoV-2 infection or an uninfected control (not recorded which).

This clonotype was counted only a few times. CDR3 protein: CAWIRDTANTEAFF. The DNA of the CDR3 is TGTGCCTGGATACGGGACACGGCGAACACTGAAGCTTTCTTT. The V and J genes are TRBV30 and TRBJ1-1; TRBD1 is a possible D gene (6 bases). Germline V CDR1 and CDR2: GTSNPN, SVGIG (reference sequence). CDR3 length: 14 residues. V was shortened by 4 bases and J by 1 base, with 13 bases between the two germline ends.

This chain connects TRBV25-1 to TRBJ2-7; 9 bases map to TRBD1. The CDR3 extends over 15 amino acids. The V gene's germline CDR1 is MGHDK and CDR2 SYGVNS. V was pared by 1 base and J by 3 bases, with 4 bases of the junction left unmatched. The CDR3 region is CASSEFEDRGYEQYF. CDR3 DNA sequence: TGTGCCAGCAGTGAATTCGAGGACAGGGGCTACGAGCAGTACTTC.

This clonotype was seen a handful of times. V gene TRBV6-2 or TRBV6-3 combines with J gene TRBJ1-2; D gene unclear. This CDR3 comprises 12 residues. V was pared by 6 bases and J by 6 bases, with 11 bases between. Germline assignment: CDR1 MNHEY and CDR2 SVGEGT. The CDR3 nucleotides are TGTGCCAGCAGCCTACTCCTTGATGGCTACACCTTC. Amino acid sequence: CASSLLLDGYTF.

The chain uses TRBV5-1 and TRBJ2-2; D may be TRBD2 (5 bases). Germline V lookup: CDR1 SGHRS, CDR2 YFSETQ. The CDR3 is 16 amino acids. V was pared by 2 bases and J by 0 bases, with 11 bases between. This CDR3 is CASSLAALPNTGELFF. The CDR3 nucleotides are TGCGCCAGCAGCTTAGCGGCACTTCCGAACACCGGGGAGCTGTTTTTT.

This clonotype occurred many times. CDR3 protein: CSADRDGSGNTIYF. Here the CDR3 DNA reads TGCAGTGCTGATAGGGACGGCTCTGGAAACACCATATATTTT. J is TRBJ1-3 and V is TRBV20-1, with D possibly TRBD1 on 5 matching bases. CDR3 length: 14 amino acids. The germline V and J ends were trimmed by 5 bases and 0 bases, with 11 bases remaining between them. Germline loops: CDR1 DFQATT, CDR2 SNEGSKA (reference sequence).

The chain combines TRBV7-9 with TRBJ2-7, with TRBD2 as a possible D gene (5 bases). Germline-derived CDR1 and CDR2 are SEHNR and FQNEAQ (reference sequence). V was pared by 1 base and J by 2 bases, with 21 bases between. The CDR3 consists of 18 residues. CDR3 amino acids: CASSLGTIGLATTYEQYF. CDR3 coding DNA: TGTGCCAGCAGCTTAGGAACGATTGGGCTAGCAACAACCTACGAGCAGTACTTC.

CDR3 bases: TGTGCCAGCAGCTTAGTAGACGGGAACACTGAAGCTTTCTTT. It codes for CASSLVDGNTEAFF. The rearrangement joins TRBV13 to TRBJ1-1; D not resolved. The V end lost 1 base, the J end lost 1 base, and 7 bases lay between the germline ends. The CDR3 consists of 14 residues. CDR1 PRHDT and CDR2 FYEKMQ come from the germline V gene (reference sequence).

This clonotype was seen ten or more times. The chain carries TRBV6-6 and TRBJ1-2, with D perhaps matching TRBD1 (6 bases). V dropped 2 bases and J dropped 7 bases, with 14 bases sitting between them. The CDR3 contains 14 residues. Germline V gives CDR1 MNHNY, CDR2 SVGAGI (reference sequence). In DNA form, the CDR3 reads TGTGCCAGCAGTTACGAGGGGGGTCGGGCTGGCTACACCTTC. It encodes CASSYEGGRAGYTF.

This clonotype was detected only a few times. The genes are TRBV7-8 and TRBJ2-5; D unresolved. CDR1 and CDR2 (germline): SGHVS, FQNEAQ. V lost 2 bases, J lost 2 bases, and 9 bases lay in between. The CDR3 consists of 14 residues. In DNA form, the CDR3 reads TGTGCCAGCAGCTTAAGTTCGTGGCAAGAGACCCAGTACTTC. This codes for CASSLSSWQETQYF. The entire variable domain, with the rest obtained from reference TRBV7-8 and TRBJ2-5, is as follows: GAGVSQSPRYKVAKRGQDVALRCDPISGHVSLFWYQQALGQGPEFLTYFQNEAQLDKSGLPSDRFFAERPEGSVSTLKIQRTQQEDSAVYLCASSLSSWQETQYFGPGTRLLVL.

The CDR3 is CASSQDPLGSSSYNEQFF. The CDR3 coding sequence is TGTGCCAGCAGCCAAGACCCACTCGGGAGTAGTTCCTACAATGAGCAGTTCTTC. The chain combines TRBV3-1 with TRBJ2-1, with D possibly matching TRBD2 (6 bases). Germline assignment: CDR1 LGHDT and CDR2 YNNKEL (reference sequence). There are 18 residues in the CDR3. Trimming stripped 0 bases from V and 1 base from J, with 16 bases between.

In this sample, this clonotype turned up a few times. The rearrangement joins TRBV10-3 to TRBJ2-7, with 9 bases that match TRBD2. The germline V gene has CDR1 ENHRY and CDR2 SYGVKD. The V and J ends lost 9 bases and 3 bases, in that order; junction bases with no gene match: 9. The CDR3 length is 14 residues. The CDR3 nucleotides read TGTGCCATTTCTAGCGGGATTCAACTCTACGAGCAGTACTTC. Protein: CAISSGIQLYEQYF.

This clonotype was counted at least ten times. The V gene is TRBV9, the J gene TRBJ2-1; a possible D gene is TRBD2 (6 bases). The length of the CDR3 is 15 residues. The germline V and J ends were trimmed by 4 bases and 4 bases, with 15 bases remaining between them. Germline assignment: CDR1 SGDLS and CDR2 YYNGEE. The CDR3 sequence: CASSPPGLPYNEQFF. In DNA form, the CDR3 reads TGTGCCAGCAGCCCGCCGGGACTCCCTTACAATGAGCAGTTCTTC.

This clonotype has just one count. Just one base apart from a much larger clone, this may be a read error. This chain links TRBV14 with TRBJ1-1; 10 bases are shared with TRBD1. The CDR3 consists of 14 residues. Germline CDR1 and CDR2: SGHDN and FVKESK. The DNA for the CDR3 is TGTGCCAGCAGCCGGACAGGGGGTTCGACTGTAGCTTTCTTT. It is translated as CASSRTGGSTVAFF. Drawing the rest from reference TRBV14 and TRBJ1-1, the complete variable domain is EAGVTQFPSHSVIEKGQTVTLRCDPISGHDNLYWYRRVMGKEIKFLLHFVKESKQDESGMPNNRFLAERTGGTYSTLKVQPAELEDSGVYFCASSRTGGSTVAFFGQGTRLTVV.

This clonotype was counted many times. V usage is TRBV28 and J usage is TRBJ2-7, with D possibly matching TRBD1 (5 bases). This CDR3 has 13 amino acids. Trimming removed 3 bases from V and 6 bases from J, with 12 bases in between. Germline CDR1 is MDHEN and CDR2 is SYDVKM. CDR3 sequence (DNA): TGTGCCAGCAGTTTCTTAAAGGGGTTCGAGCAGTACTTC. This sequence encodes CASSFLKGFEQYF. The variable domain in full, completed from reference TRBV28 and TRBJ2-7, reads DVKVTQSSRYLVKRTGEKVFLECVQDMDHENMFWYRQDPGLGLRLIYFSYDVKMKEKGDIPEGYSVSREKKERFSLILESASTNQTSMYLCASSFLKGFEQYFGPGTRLTVT.

This clonotype showed up many times. The chain recombines TRBV3-1 with TRBJ1-4; 7 bases align to TRBD1. This CDR3 comprises 17 residues. Losses at the gene ends were 0 bases for V and 8 bases for J; bases not matched to a gene: 12. Germline V lookup: CDR1 LGHDT, CDR2 YNNKEL (reference sequence). As DNA, the CDR3 is TGTGCCAGCAGCCAAGAGGCCGAGACACAGGGGCGCGAAAAACTGTTTTTT. Translating it yields CASSQEAETQGREKLFF. The complete variable domain, with remaining parts taken from reference TRBV3-1 and TRBJ1-4, reads DTAVSQTPKYLVTQMGNDKSIKCEQNLGHDTMYWYKQDSKKFLKIMFSYNNKELIINETVPNRFSPKSPDKAHLNLHINSLELGDSAVYFCASSQEAETQGREKLFFGSGTQLSVL.

This clonotype came up a few times. This sequence joins TRBV29-1 and TRBJ2-1; TRBD2 might be the D (5 bases). Germline V gene sequence: CDR1 SQVTM, CDR2 ANQGSEA. The CDR3 runs to 13 residues. V was clipped by 7 bases and J by 5 bases, with 15 bases between them. The CDR3 reads CSGRWRVDNEQFF. The CDR3 DNA sequence: TGCAGCGGGCGCTGGCGGGTCGACAATGAGCAGTTCTTC.

This clonotype was found a few times. It may be a read error: a sequence one base away is much more abundant. V gene TRBV25-1 combines with J gene TRBJ2-7; D remains unclear. This CDR3 comprises 12 residues. CDR1 and CDR2 (germline): MGHDK, SYGVNS. CDR3 in amino acids: CVSTGRSYEQYF. The CDR3 coding sequence is TGTGTCAGCACCGGACGGAGCTACGAGCAGTACTTC.

This sequence joins TRBV5-6 and TRBJ2-7, with D unresolved. The ends were cut back, 4 bases at V and 5 bases at J, with 7 bases in the middle. Germline CDR1 and CDR2: SGHDT and YYEEEE. The CDR3 runs to 11 residues. CDR3 nucleotide sequence: TGTGCCAGCAGCAGCTACAACGAGCAGTACTTC. It yields the protein CASSSYNEQYF.